The rows below give T cell receptor beta chains drawn from one sample of a study of read filtering for tumor transcriptome and immune sequencing. TCRdb recomputed calls from the reads with MiXCR, one row per CDR3 protein. The sample lists 35,000 to 40,000 distinct CDR3 sequences; 12% to 15% were seen once. The sequencing sample was made of a population of CD138-negative cells sorted from bone marrow. The receptors shown here come from a donor at least 40 years old with multiple myeloma. CDR3s include the opening cysteine and the closing phenylalanine or tryptophan. D genes are given only for firm matches. The size entry is marked missing in some rows and otherwise reads once, few, many or a size class.

d_call clone_size j_call v_call cdr3_length cdr3_aa cdr3_nt
TRBD2 many TRBJ2-1 TRBV12-5 13 CASGRSGRSEQFF TGTGCTAGTGGTAGAAGCGGGAGGAGTGAGCAGTTCTTC
- few TRBJ2-7 TRBV27 15 CASRPSGGRAYEQYF TGTGCCAGCAGACCATCGGGGGGCCGTGCCTACGAGCAGTACTTC
- many TRBJ2-4 TRBV29-1 12 CSARDTQNIQYF TGCAGCGCTCGGGACACCCAAAACATTCAGTACTTC
- many TRBJ1-6 TRBV20-1 16 CSARSGSSTSNSPLHF TGCAGTGCTAGGTCCGGGTCGAGCACCTCTAATTCACCCCTCCACTTT
- many TRBJ1-1 TRBV5-4 13 CASKHGENTEAFF TGTGCCAGTAAACATGGGGAAAACACTGAAGCTTTCTTT
- many TRBJ2-6 TRBV6-6 17 CASSYSYRASGANVLTF TGTGCCAGCAGTTACTCTTACAGGGCCTCTGGGGCCAACGTCCTGACTTTC
TRBD1 many TRBJ1-1 TRBV29-1 12 CSVNRGPGEAFF TGCAGCGTAAACAGGGGGCCGGGTGAAGCTTTCTTT
- many TRBJ1-1 TRBV30 12 CAWSQGETEAFF TGTGCCTGGAGCCAAGGGGAGACTGAAGCTTTCTTT
TRBD2 many TRBJ2-1 TRBV24-1 14 CATSVSGTYNEQFF TGTGCCACCAGTGTTAGCGGGACCTACAATGAGCAGTTCTTC
TRBD2 many TRBJ2-7 TRBV27 12 CASGGSGTEQYF TGTGCCAGCGGAGGAAGCGGGACCGAGCAGTACTTC
TRBD1 many TRBJ1-1 TRBV7-9 16 CASSPTSGTDNTEAFF TGTGCCAGCAGCCCAACATCCGGGACAGACAACACTGAAGCTTTCTTT
- many TRBJ2-1 TRBV7-2 14 CASSSGDPYNEQFF TGTGCCAGCAGTTCAGGGGATCCTTACAATGAGCAGTTCTTC
- many TRBJ2-3 TRBV20-1 16 CSATLGGGASTDTQYF TGCAGTGCTACCCTGGGGGGCGGGGCTAGCACAGATACGCAGTATTTT
- many TRBJ2-2 TRBV14 13 CASSQAPTGELFF TGTGCCAGCAGCCAAGCCCCTACCGGGGAGCTGTTTTTT
TRBD2 many TRBJ2-1 TRBV24-1 19 CATSDSNPGTSGRAGEQFF TGTGCCACCAGTGATTCAAACCCCGGGACTAGCGGGAGGGCCGGTGAGCAGTTCTTC
TRBD2 many TRBJ2-7 TRBV3-1 13 CASSPLAGREQYF TGTGCCAGCAGCCCGCTAGCGGGACGAGAGCAGTACTTC
- few TRBJ2-1 TRBV4-1 13 CASKGQLYNEQFF TGCGCCAGTAAAGGACAACTATACAATGAGCAGTTCTTC
TRBD1 many TRBJ2-7 TRBV6-2/TRBV6-3 13 CASSLQGYVEQYF TGTGCTAGCAGTTTACAGGGGTATGTCGAGCAGTACTTC
- many TRBJ1-1 TRBV5-1 14 CASSLGGGAAAAFF TGCGCCAGCAGCTTGGGGGGTGGGGCGGCCGCAGCTTTCTTT
TRBD2 many TRBJ2-1 TRBV6-5 14 CASRLSGNYYEQFF TGTGCCAGCAGATTAAGCGGGAATTATTATGAGCAGTTCTTC
- many TRBJ1-5 TRBV5-1 15 CASSLTGGFNQPQHF TGCGCCAGCAGCTTGACAGGAGGGTTCAATCAGCCCCAGCATTTT
TRBD1 many TRBJ1-1 TRBV7-2 16 CASSPRQGAVGTEAFF TGTGCCAGCAGCCCGAGACAGGGGGCTGTAGGCACTGAAGCTTTCTTT
- few TRBJ2-4 TRBV27 18 CASSLSPSRVLAKNIQYF TGTGCCAGCAGTTTATCGCCGTCCAGGGTATTAGCCAAAAACATTCAGTACTTC
TRBD1 many TRBJ1-6 TRBV9 15 CASSAGTGHNSPLHF TGTGCCAGCAGCGCGGGGACAGGGCATAATTCACCCCTCCACTTT
TRBD2 many TRBJ2-5 TRBV11-2 16 CASSLDRTSGTKTQYF TGTGCCAGCAGCTTAGACCGGACTAGCGGGACGAAGACCCAGTACTTC
TRBD2 many TRBJ2-7 TRBV4-1 15 CASSPLAGEPHEQYF TGCGCCAGCAGCCCACTAGCGGGAGAACCCCACGAGCAGTACTTC
TRBD1 few TRBJ2-7 TRBV15 14 CATSREDRIYEQYF TGTGCCACCAGCAGAGAGGACAGGATATACGAGCAGTACTTC
- many TRBJ1-2 TRBV20-1 14 CSARTDRGGYGYTF TGCAGTGCTAGAACCGATAGGGGCGGGTATGGCTACACCTTC
TRBD2 many TRBJ2-7 TRBV20-1 14 CSARDSGRAYEQYF TGCAGTGCTAGAGATAGCGGGAGGGCCTACGAGCAGTACTTC
- many TRBJ2-7 TRBV18 14 CASSPTTTPYEQYF TGTGCCAGCTCACCCACGACGACTCCCTACGAGCAGTACTTC
TRBD2 many TRBJ2-2 TRBV12-3/TRBV12-4 14 CASSFAGVPGELFF TGTGCCAGCAGTTTCGCGGGGGTCCCCGGGGAGCTGTTTTTT
TRBD2 many TRBJ2-3 TRBV20-1 13 CSAELAGADTQYF TGCAGTGCCGAACTAGCGGGAGCAGATACGCAGTATTTT
- - TRBJ2-7 TRBV5-1 15 CASSLTGSQLYEQYF TGCGCCAGCAGCTTGACTGGGAGCCAGCTCTACGAGCAGTACTTC
- many TRBJ2-2 TRBV29-1 14 CSARGSGNTGELFF TGCAGCGCACGGGGTAGCGGGAACACCGGGGAGCTGTTTTTT
TRBD1 many TRBJ2-7 TRBV29-1 12 CSVGQGTYEQYF TGCAGCGTTGGACAGGGGACCTACGAGCAGTACTTC
- few TRBJ1-3 TRBV4-3 16 CASSPDSGASGNTIYF TGCGCCAGCAGCCCCGACAGTGGAGCCTCTGGAAACACCATATATTTT
TRBD1 - TRBJ2-2 TRBV5-1 15 CASSSRDRVGGELFF TGCGCCAGCTCTTCCCGGGACAGGGTCGGCGGGGAGCTGTTTTTT
- few TRBJ2-5 TRBV9 14 CASSVGGGLETQYF TGTGCCAGCAGCGTAGGGGGAGGTCTGGAGACCCAGTACTTC
- many TRBJ2-3 TRBV7-8 12 CAIAGSTDTQYF TGTGCCATCGCTGGAAGCACAGATACGCAGTATTTT
TRBD2 many TRBJ2-1 TRBV20-1 17 CSARGRTSGTTYNEQFF TGCAGTGCTAGAGGAAGGACTAGCGGGACTACCTACAATGAGCAGTTCTTC
TRBD1 many TRBJ1-2 TRBV7-9 16 CASSLATGQGVGGYTF TGTGCCAGCAGCTTAGCCACTGGACAGGGGGTCGGTGGCTACACCTTC
- many TRBJ2-5 TRBV7-9 13 CASSSDLEETQYF TGTGCCAGCAGCTCAGACTTAGAAGAGACCCAGTACTTC
TRBD1 many TRBJ1-4 TRBV19 13 CASTDDRVEKLFF TGTGCCAGTACCGATGACAGGGTGGAAAAACTGTTTTTT
TRBD1 many TRBJ2-7 TRBV4-3 16 CASSQDSRGRLHEQYF TGCGCCAGCAGCCAAGATAGCAGGGGGCGTCTCCACGAGCAGTACTTC
TRBD1 many TRBJ2-3 TRBV5-1 18 CASSFGGGGQGAADTQYF TGCGCCAGCAGCTTTGGAGGCGGGGGACAGGGGGCGGCGGATACGCAGTATTTT
- many TRBJ2-1 TRBV7-8 14 CASRRGAGNNEQFF TGTGCCAGCCGAAGGGGGGCAGGGAACAATGAGCAGTTCTTC
- many TRBJ1-1 TRBV5-1 12 CASSIGQSEAFF TGCGCCAGCAGCATAGGACAGTCTGAAGCTTTCTTT
- many TRBJ2-5 TRBV30 12 CAWNQVQETQYF TGTGCCTGGAATCAGGTCCAAGAGACCCAGTACTTC
- many TRBJ1-2 TRBV29-1 14 CSVEPGGGGYGYTF TGCAGCGTTGAACCCGGAGGGGGTGGCTATGGCTACACCTTC
- many TRBJ2-2 TRBV7-3 16 CASSLTVGTNTGELFF TGTGCCAGCAGCTTAACTGTCGGAACGAACACCGGGGAGCTGTTTTTT
- medium-sized TRBJ2-1 TRBV9 15 CASSVQGSTPSEQFF TGTGCCAGCAGCGTACAGGGGTCTACTCCAAGTGAGCAGTTCTTC
TRBD2 many TRBJ2-1 TRBV5-4 15 CASSLAGGLNNEQFF TGTGCCAGCAGCTTAGCGGGAGGGCTAAACAATGAGCAGTTCTTC